This T cell receptor beta chain was identified in a study of patients and donors after allogeneic stem cell transplantation. V lost 0 bases and J lost 1, with 1 base in between. The CDR3 is 14 amino acids. TCRdb re-analysed the RT-PCR reads in MiXCR, keeping a single row per CDR3 protein. The sample shows about 840 distinct CDR3 sequences, over 35% of them seen only once. The sequence came from a human donor who was either an allogeneic HSCT recipient or a stem cell or donor lymphocyte infusion donor (not recorded which). It is not recorded whose cells these are; they may come from a transplant donor. The sample taken for sequencing was blood, either unsorted or a sorted T cell fraction (not recorded which). J is TRBJ2-6 and V is TRBV12-3 or TRBV12-4; no definite D call. CDR3 loop: CASSLASGANVLTF. CDR3 bases: TGTGCCAGCAGTTTAGCTTCTGGGGCCAACGTCCTGACTTTC.